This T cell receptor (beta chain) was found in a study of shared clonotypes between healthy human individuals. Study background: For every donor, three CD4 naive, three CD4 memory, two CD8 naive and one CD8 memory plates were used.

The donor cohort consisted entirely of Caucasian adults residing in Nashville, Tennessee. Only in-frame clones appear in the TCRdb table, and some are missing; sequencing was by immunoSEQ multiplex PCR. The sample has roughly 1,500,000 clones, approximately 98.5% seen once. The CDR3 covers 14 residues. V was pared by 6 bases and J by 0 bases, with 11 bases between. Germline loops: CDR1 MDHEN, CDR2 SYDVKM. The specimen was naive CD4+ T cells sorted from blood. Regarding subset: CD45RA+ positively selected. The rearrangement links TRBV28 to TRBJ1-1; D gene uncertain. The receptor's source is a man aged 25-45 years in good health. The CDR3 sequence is CASRPFGMNTEAFF. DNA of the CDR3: TGTGCCAGCAGGCCATTCGGCATGAACACTGAAGCTTTCTTT.